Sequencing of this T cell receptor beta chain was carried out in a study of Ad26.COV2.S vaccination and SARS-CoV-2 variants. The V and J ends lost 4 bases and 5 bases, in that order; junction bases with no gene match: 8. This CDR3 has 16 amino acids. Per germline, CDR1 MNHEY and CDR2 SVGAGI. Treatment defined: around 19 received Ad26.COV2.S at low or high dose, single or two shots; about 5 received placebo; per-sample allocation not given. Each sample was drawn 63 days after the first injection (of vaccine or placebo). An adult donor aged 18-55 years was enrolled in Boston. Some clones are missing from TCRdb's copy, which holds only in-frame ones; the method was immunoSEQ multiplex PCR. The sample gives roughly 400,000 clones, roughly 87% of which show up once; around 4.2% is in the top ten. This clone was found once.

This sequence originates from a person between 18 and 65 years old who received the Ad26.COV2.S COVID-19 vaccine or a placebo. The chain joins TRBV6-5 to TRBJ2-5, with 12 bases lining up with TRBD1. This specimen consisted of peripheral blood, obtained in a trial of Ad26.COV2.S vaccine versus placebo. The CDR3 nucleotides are TGTGCCAGCAGTTCGACCGGGACAGGGGGCGGGGAGACCCAGTACTTC. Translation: CASSSTGTGGGETQYF.